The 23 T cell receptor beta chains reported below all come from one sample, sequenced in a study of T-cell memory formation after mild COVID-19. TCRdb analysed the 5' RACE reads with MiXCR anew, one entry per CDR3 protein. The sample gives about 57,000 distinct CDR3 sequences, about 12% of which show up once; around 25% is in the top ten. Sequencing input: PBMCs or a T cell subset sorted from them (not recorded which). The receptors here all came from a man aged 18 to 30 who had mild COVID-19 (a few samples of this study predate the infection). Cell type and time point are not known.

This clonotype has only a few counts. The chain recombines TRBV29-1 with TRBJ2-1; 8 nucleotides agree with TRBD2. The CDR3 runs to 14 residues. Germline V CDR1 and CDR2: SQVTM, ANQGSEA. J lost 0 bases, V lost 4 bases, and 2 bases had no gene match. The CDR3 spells CSVVAGSSYNEQFF. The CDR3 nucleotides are TGCAGCGTTGTAGCGGGGAGCTCCTACAATGAGCAGTTCTTC.

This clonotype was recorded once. The CDR3: CASSPSLDRISTEAFF. CDR3 coding DNA: TGTGCCAGCTCACCAAGCCTGGACAGGATTTCGACTGAAGCTTTCTTT. V and J are TRBV18 and TRBJ1-1; 7 nucleotides line up with TRBD1. The V gene's germline CDR1 is KGHSH and CDR2 LQKENI. J gave up 5 bases and V 2 bases, and 11 bases lay outside the gene matches. The CDR3 has 16 residues.

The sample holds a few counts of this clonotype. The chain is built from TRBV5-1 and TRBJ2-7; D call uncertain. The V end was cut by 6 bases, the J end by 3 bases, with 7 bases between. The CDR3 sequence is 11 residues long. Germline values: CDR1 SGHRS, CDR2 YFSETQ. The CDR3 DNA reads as TGCGCCAGCAAGGCCCGCTACGAGCAGTACTTC. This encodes CASKARYEQYF.

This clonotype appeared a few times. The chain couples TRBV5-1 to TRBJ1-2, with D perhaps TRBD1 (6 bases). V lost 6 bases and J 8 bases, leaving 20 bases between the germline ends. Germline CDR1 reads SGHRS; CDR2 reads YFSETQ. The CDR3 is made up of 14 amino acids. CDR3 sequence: CASTRQALERGYTF. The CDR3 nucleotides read TGCGCCAGCACCCGACAGGCGTTGGAGCGGGGCTACACCTTC.

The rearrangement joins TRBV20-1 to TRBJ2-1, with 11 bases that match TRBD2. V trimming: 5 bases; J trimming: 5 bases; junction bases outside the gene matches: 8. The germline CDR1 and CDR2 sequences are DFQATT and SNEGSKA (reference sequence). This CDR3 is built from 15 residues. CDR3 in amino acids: CSAGALAGGDNEQFF. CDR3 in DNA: TGCAGTGCTGGGGCCCTAGCGGGGGGCGACAATGAGCAGTTCTTC.

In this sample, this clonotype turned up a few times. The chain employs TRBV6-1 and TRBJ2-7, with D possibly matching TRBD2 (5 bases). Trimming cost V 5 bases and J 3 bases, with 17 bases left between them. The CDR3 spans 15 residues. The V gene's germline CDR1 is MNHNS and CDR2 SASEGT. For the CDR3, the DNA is TGTGCCAGCAGTTGGACGCCGGGGTTGTACTACGAGCAGTACTTC. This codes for CASSWTPGLYYEQYF.

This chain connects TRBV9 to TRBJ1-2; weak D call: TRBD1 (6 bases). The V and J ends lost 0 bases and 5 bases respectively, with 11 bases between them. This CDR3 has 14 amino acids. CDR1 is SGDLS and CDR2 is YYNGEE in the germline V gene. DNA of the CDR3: TGTGCCAGCAGCGTAGACCAGGGGCGGTATGGCTACACCTTC. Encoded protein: CASSVDQGRYGYTF.

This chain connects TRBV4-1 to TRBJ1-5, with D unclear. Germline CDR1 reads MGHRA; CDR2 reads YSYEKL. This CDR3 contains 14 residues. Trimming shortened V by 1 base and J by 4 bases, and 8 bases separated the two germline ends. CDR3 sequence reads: CASSQGTVNQPQHF. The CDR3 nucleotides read TGCGCCAGCAGCCAAGGAACAGTGAATCAGCCCCAGCATTTT.

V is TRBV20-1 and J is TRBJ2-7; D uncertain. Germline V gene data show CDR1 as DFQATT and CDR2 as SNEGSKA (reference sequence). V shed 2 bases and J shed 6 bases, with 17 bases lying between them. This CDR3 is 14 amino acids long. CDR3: CSARFPNHHPEQYF. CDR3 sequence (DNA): TGCAGTGCTAGATTCCCGAACCACCACCCCGAGCAGTACTTC.

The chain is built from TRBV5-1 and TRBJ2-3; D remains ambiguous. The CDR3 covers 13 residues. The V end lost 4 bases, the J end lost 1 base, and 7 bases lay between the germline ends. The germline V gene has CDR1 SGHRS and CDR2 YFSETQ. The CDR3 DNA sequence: TGCGCCAGCAGCCAAACAGGCACAGATACGCAGTATTTT. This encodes CASSQTGTDTQYF.

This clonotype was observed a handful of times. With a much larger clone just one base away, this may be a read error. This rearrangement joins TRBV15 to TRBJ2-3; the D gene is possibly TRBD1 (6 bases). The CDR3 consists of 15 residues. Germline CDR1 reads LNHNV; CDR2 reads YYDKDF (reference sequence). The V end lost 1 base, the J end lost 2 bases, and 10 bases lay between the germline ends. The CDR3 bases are TGTGCCACCAGCAGAGTTACAGGGATCACAGATACGCAGTATTTT. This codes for CATSRVTGITDTQYF.

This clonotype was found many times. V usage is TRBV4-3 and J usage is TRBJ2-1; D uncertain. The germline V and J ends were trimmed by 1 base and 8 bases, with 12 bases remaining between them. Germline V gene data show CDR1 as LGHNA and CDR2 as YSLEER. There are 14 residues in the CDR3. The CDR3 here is CASSQVGRDHEQFF. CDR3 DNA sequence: TGCGCCAGCAGCCAAGTCGGCCGTGACCATGAGCAGTTCTTC.

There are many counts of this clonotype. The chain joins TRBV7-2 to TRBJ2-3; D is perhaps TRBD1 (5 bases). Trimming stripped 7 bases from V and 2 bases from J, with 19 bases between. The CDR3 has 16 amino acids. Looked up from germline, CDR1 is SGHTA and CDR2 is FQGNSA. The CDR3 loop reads CASTPLGRATTDTQYF. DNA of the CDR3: TGTGCCAGCACCCCCTTAGGCAGGGCGACCACAGATACGCAGTATTTT.

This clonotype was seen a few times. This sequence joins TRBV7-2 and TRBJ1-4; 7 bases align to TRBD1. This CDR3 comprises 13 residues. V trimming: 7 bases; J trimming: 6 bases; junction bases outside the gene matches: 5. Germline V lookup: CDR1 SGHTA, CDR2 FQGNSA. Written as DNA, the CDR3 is TGTGCCAGCAAAAAGGGGGCCTATGAAAAACTGTTTTTT. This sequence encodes CASKKGAYEKLFF.

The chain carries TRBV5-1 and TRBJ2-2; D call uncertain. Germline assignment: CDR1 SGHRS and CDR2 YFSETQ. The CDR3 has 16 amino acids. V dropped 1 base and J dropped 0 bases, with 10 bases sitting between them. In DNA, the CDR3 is TGCGCCAGCAGCTTGTTGGGTAACTCGAACACCGGGGAGCTGTTTTTT. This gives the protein CASSLLGNSNTGELFF.

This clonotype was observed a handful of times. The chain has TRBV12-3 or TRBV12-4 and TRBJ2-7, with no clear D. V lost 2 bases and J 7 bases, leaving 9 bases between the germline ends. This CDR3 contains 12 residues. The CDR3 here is CASSLRVTEQYF. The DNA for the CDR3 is TGTGCCAGCAGTTTAAGGGTGACGGAGCAGTACTTC.

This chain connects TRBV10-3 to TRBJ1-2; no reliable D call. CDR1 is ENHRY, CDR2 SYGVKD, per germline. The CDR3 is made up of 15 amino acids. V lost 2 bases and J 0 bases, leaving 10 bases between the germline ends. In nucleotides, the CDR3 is TGTGCCATCAGTGAGGGCGGTCCGACTAACTATGGCTACACCTTC. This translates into CAISEGGPTNYGYTF.

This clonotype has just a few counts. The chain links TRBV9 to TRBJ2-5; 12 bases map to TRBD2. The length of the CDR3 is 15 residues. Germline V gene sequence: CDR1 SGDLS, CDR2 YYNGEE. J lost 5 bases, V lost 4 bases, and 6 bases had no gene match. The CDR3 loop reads CASSTWTSGVETQYF. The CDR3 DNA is TGTGCCAGCAGCACTTGGACTAGCGGGGTGGAGACCCAGTACTTC. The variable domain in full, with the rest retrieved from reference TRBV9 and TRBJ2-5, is DSGVTQTPKHLITATGQRVTLRCSPRSGDLSVYWYQQSLDQGLQFLIQYYNGEERAKGNILERFSAQQFPDLHSELNLSSLELGDSALYFCASSTWTSGVETQYFGPGTRLLVL.

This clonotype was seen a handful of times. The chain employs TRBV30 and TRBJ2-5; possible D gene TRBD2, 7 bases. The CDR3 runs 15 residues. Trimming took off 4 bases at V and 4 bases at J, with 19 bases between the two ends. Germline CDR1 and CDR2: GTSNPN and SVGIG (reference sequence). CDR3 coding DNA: TGTGCCTGGATTAGGAGGGGGGGCCTAGGAGAGACCCAGTACTTC. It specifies CAWIRRGGLGETQYF.

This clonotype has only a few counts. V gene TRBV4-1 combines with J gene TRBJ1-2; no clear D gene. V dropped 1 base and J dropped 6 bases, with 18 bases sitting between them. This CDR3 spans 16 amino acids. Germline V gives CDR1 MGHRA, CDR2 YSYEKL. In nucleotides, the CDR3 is TGCGCCAGCAGCCAAGGCCGGTCCTCATCAAAGGATGGCTACACCTTC. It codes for CASSQGRSSSKDGYTF.

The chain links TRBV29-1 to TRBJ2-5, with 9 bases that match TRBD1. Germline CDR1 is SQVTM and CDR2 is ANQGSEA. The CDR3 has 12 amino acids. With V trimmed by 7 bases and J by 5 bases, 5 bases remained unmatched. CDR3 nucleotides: TGCAGCGCCACAGGGGGCAAGGAGACCCAGTACTTC. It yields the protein CSATGGKETQYF.

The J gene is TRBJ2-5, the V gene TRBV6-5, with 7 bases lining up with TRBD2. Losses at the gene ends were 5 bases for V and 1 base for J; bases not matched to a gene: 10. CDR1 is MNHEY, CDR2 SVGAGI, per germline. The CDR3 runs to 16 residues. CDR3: CASSLRTREGQETQYF. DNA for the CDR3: TGTGCCAGCAGTCTCCGGACTAGGGAGGGCCAAGAGACCCAGTACTTC.

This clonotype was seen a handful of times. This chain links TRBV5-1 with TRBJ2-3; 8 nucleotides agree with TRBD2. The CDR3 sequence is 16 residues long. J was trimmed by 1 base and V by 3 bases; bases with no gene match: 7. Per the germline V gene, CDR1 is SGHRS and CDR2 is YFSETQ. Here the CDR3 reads CASSSFAGGGTDTQYF. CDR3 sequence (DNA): TGCGCCAGCAGCTCCTTTGCGGGGGGAGGCACAGATACGCAGTATTTT.